The 8 T cell receptor beta chains in this list originate from one sample, sequenced in a study of shared clonotypes between healthy human individuals. The protocol was immunoSEQ multiplex PCR, while the TCRdb copy is restricted to in-frame clones and leaves out a portion. The table has more than 150,000 clones, roughly 91% seen once. What was sequenced was naive CD4+ T cells sorted from blood. Subset reported: CD45RA+ positively selected. The receptors stem from a woman in her twenties or thirties in good health.

As DNA, the CDR3 is TGTGCCAGCAGTCAGGACAGGGTGGGGGAAAAACTGTTTTTT. Protein product: CASSQDRVGEKLFF. The rearrangement joins TRBV27 to TRBJ1-4; 8 bases match TRBD1. The CDR3 has 14 amino acids. J gave up 8 bases and V 5 bases, and 7 bases lay outside the gene matches. Germline loops: CDR1 MNHEY, CDR2 SMNVEV (reference sequence). Full variable domain (missing parts from reference TRBV27 and TRBJ1-4): EAQVTQNPRYLITVTGKKLTVTCSQNMNHEYMSWYRQDPGLGLRQIYYSMNVEVTDKGDVPEGYKVSRKEKRNFPLILESPSPNQTSLYFCASSQDRVGEKLFFGSGTQLSVL.

The CDR3: CASSKGLVEQYF. The CDR3 coding sequence is TGTGCCAGCAGCAAGGGACTAGTCGAGCAGTACTTC. The J gene is TRBJ2-7, the V gene TRBV7-4, with TRBD2 identical over 8 bases. The germline V gene has CDR1 SGHVT and CDR2 SQSDAQ. This CDR3 has 12 residues. J gave up 6 bases and V 5 bases, and 3 bases lay outside the gene matches. Full variable domain (rest looked up from reference TRBV7-4 and TRBJ2-7): GAGVSQSPRYKVAKRGRDVALRCDSISGHVTLYWYRQTLGQGSEVLTYSQSDAQRDKSGRPSGRFSAERPERSVSTLKIQRTEQGDSAVYLCASSKGLVEQYFGPGTRLTVT.

The chain combines TRBV11-2 with TRBJ2-7; a possible D gene is TRBD1 (6 bases). This CDR3 contains 14 residues. V gave up 3 bases and J gave up 5 bases, with 14 bases separating them. Germline CDR1 SGHAT, CDR2 FQNNGV. CDR3 protein: CASSLGDIKNEQYF. CDR3 DNA: TGTGCCAGCAGCTTGGGGGACATCAAAAACGAGCAGTACTTC.

The rearrangement uses TRBV29-1 and TRBJ2-6; 11 bases map to TRBD2. The germline V gene has CDR1 SQVTM and CDR2 ANQGSEA. The CDR3 consists of 18 residues. Trimming cost V 6 bases and J 4 bases; bases outside gene matches: 14. CDR3 coding DNA: TGCAGCGTCGCCCCACACTTAGCGGGAGGGTCGGGGGCCAACGTCCTGACTTTC. Protein: CSVAPHLAGGSGANVLTF.

The chain uses TRBV4-1 and TRBJ2-7; 11 bases map to TRBD2. Per germline, CDR1 MGHRA and CDR2 YSYEKL. V was pared by 2 bases and J by 4 bases, with 4 bases of the junction left unmatched. The CDR3 is 15 amino acids. The CDR3 DNA sequence: TGCGCCAGCAGCCAACCTAGCGGGAGGTCTTACGAGCAGTACTTC. Residues: CASSQPSGRSYEQYF.

This chain uses TRBV19 with TRBJ2-7; possibly TRBD2 for D (6 bases). The CDR3 is 13 residues long. Germline assignment: CDR1 LNHDA and CDR2 SQIVND (reference sequence). V was cut by 3 bases and J by 4 bases, with 10 bases left in between. CDR3 residues: CASSIGDSYEQYF. The CDR3 nucleotides are TGTGCCAGTAGTATTGGGGACTCTTACGAGCAGTACTTC.

With regard to this clone: Distinct nucleotide sequences in the sample also encode this CDR3. The V call is TRBV19, the J call TRBJ2-5; TRBD1 matches at 7 bases. The CDR3 is 13 residues long. The V and J ends lost 6 bases and 1 base, in that order; junction bases with no gene match: 2. Germline V gives CDR1 LNHDA, CDR2 SQIVND (reference sequence). The CDR3 sequence is CASSGTAQETQYF. In nucleotides, the CDR3 is TGTGCCAGTAGCGGGACAGCCCAAGAGACCCAGTACTTC.

This sequence joins TRBV2 and TRBJ2-7; 7 bases match TRBD2. Unmatched junction bases numbered 5, after V lost 4 bases and J lost 5 bases. This CDR3 spans 13 amino acids. Germline V gives CDR1 SNHLY, CDR2 FYNNEI. CDR3 in DNA: TGTGCCAGCAGTGGGGAGGGTACGAACGAGCAGTACTTC. Protein sequence: CASSGEGTNEQYF.